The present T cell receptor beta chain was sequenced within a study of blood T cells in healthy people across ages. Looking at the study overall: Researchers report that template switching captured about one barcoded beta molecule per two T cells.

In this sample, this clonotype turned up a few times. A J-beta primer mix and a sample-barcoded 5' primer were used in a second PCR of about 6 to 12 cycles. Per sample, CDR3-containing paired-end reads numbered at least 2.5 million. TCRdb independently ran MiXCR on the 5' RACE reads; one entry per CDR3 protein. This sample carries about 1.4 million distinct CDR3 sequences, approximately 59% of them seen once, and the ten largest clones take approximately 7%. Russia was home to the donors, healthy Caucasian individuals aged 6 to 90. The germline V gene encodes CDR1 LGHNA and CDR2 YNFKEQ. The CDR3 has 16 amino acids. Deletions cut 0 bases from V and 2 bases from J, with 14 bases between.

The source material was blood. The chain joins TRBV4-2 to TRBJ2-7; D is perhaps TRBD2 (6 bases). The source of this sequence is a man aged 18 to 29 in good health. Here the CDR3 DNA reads TGTGCCAGCAGCCAAGATGGCGCGGCTAGCGCCTACGAGCAGTACTTC. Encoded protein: CASSQDGAASAYEQYF.